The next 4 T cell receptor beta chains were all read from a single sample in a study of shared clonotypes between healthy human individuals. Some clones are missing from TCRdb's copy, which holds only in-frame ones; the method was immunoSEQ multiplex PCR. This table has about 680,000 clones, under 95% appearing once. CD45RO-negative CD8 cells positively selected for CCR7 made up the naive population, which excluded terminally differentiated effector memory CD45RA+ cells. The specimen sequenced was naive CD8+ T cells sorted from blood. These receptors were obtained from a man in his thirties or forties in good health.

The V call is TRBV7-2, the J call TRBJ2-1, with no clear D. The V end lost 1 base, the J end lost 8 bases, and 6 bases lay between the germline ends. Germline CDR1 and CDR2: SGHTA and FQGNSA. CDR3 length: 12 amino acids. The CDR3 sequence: CASSLDSHEQFF. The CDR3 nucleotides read TGTGCCAGCAGCTTAGACTCCCATGAGCAGTTCTTC.

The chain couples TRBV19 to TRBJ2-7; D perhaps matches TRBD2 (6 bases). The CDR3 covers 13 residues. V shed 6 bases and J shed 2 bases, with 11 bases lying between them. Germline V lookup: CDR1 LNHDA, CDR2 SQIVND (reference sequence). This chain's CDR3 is CASRPSATYEQYF. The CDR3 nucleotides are TGTGCCAGTAGGCCTAGCGCCACCTACGAGCAGTACTTC.

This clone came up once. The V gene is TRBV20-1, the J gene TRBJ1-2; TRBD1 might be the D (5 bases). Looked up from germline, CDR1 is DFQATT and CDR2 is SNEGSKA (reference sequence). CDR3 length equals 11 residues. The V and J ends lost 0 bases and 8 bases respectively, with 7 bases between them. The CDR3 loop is CSAREGEGYTF. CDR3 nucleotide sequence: TGCAGTGCTAGAGAGGGGGAGGGCTACACCTTC.

The CDR3, as DNA: TGTGCCAGCGGGAACCGCGGACGGGACCCCCGAGAGCAGTACTTC. Protein product: CASGNRGRDPREQYF. This rearrangement joins TRBV2 to TRBJ2-7; D tentatively fits TRBD1 or TRBD2 (5 bases each). The V end lost 8 bases, the J end lost 7 bases, and 24 bases lay between the germline ends. Germline V gene sequence: CDR1 SNHLY, CDR2 FYNNEI. The CDR3 is 15 amino acids.